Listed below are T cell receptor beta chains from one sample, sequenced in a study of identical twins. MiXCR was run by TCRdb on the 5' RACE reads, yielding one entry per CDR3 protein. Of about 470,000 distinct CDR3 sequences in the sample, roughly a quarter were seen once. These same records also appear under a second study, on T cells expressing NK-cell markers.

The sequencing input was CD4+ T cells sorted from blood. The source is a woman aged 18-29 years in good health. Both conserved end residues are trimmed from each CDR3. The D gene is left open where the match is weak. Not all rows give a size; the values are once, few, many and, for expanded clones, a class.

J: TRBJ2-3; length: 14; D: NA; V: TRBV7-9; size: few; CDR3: ASSSSGTQRGDTQY
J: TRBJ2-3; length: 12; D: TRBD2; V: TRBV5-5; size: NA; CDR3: ASSFLAGEDTQY
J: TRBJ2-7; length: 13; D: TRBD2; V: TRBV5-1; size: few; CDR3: ASSLAGLAGYEQY
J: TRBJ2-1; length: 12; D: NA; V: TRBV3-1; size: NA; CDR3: ASSVSQTYNEQF
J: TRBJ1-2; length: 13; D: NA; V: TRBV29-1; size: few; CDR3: SVVWVTRANYGYT
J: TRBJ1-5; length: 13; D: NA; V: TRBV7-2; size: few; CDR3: ASSLAGPEGQPQH
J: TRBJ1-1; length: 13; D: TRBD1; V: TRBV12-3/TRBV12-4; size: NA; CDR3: ASSSGQTSELGAF
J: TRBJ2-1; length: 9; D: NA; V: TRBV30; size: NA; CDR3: AGVLGNEQF
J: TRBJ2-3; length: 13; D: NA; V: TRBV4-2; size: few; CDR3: ASSQDRHYTDTQY
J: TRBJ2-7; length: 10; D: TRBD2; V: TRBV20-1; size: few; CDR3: SAKRGLEEQY
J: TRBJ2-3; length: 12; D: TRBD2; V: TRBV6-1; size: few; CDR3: ASNHLGRRDTQY
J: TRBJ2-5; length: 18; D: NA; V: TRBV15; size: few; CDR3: ATSRDPFRGPDTTQETQY
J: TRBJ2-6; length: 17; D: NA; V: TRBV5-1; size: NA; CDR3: ASSLRIGAGVAGANVLT
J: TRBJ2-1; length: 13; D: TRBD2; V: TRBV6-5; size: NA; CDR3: ASSYLGREAGEQF
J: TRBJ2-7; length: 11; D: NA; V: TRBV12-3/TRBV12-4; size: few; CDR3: ASSLQVSYEQY
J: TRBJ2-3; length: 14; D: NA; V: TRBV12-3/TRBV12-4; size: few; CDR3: ASSLGPSLRTDTQY
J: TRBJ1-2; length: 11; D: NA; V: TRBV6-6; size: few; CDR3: ASSAQGDYGYT
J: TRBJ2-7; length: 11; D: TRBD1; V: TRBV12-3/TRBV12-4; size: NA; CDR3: ASRDRELREQY
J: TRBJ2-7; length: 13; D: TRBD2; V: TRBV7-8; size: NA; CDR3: ASSRTGTSDYEQY
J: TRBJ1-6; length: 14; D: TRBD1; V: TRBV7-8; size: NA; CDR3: ASSPNRDRVYSPLH
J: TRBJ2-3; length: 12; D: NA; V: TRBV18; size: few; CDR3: ASSPGDFTDTQY
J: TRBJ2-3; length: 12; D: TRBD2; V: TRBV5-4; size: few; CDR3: ASRPAGGRDTQY
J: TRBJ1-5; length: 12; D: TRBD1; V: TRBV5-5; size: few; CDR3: ASSLGQGVQPQH
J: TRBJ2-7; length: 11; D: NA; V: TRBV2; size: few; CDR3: ASSEPGTYEQY
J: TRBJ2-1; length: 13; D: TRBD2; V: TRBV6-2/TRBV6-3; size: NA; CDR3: ASSSALAGVLEQF
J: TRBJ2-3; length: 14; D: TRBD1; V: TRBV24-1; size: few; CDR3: ATRGSAQGASDTQY
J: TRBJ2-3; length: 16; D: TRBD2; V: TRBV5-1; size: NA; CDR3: ASNRLAGGPLTTDTQY
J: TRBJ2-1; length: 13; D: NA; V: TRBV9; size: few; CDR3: ASSVGTTLYNEQF
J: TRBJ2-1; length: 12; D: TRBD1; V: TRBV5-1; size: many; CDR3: ASSLGGSGMEQF
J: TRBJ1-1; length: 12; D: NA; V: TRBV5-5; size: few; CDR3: ASSLEFRGTEAF
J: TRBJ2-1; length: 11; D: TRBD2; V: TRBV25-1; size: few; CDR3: ASNGGSFTNQV
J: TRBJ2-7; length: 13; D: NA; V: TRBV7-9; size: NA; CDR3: ASSLTGHPTTEQY
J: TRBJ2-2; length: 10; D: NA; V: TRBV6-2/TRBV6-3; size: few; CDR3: ASSNPLGELF
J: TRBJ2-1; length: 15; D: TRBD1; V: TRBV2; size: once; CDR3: ASIPLMGQGSYNEQF
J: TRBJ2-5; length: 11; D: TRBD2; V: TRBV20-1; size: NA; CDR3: SAGSGGQETQY
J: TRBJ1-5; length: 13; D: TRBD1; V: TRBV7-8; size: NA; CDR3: ASSPGQGAVQPQH
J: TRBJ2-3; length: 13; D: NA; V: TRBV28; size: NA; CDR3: ASGSPGRGSDTQY
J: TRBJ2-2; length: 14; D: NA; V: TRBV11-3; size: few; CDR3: ASNRVITRYTGELF
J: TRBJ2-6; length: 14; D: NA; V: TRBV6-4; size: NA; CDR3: ASSVVQLLGANVLT
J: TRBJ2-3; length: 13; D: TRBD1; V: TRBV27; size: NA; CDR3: ASSLRQGAIDTQY
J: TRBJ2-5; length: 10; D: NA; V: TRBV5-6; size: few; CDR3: ASSGSQETQY
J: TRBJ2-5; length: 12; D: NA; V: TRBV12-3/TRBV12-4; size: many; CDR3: ASNRRGPQETQY
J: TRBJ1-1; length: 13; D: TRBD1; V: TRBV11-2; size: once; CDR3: ASSLEGRGLDEAF
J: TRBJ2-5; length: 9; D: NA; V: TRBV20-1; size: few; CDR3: SASAPQTQY